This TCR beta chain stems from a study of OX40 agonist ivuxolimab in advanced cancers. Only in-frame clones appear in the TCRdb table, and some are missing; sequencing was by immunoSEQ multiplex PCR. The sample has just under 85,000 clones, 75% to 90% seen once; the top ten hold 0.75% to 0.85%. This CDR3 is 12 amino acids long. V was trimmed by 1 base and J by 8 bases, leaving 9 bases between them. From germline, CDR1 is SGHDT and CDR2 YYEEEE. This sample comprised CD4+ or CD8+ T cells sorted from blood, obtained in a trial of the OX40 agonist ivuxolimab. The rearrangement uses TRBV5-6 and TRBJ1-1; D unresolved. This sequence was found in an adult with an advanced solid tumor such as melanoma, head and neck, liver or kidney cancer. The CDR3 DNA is TGTGCCAGCAGCTTGTCGGCGAGAGAAGCTTTCTTT. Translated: CASSLSAREAFF.